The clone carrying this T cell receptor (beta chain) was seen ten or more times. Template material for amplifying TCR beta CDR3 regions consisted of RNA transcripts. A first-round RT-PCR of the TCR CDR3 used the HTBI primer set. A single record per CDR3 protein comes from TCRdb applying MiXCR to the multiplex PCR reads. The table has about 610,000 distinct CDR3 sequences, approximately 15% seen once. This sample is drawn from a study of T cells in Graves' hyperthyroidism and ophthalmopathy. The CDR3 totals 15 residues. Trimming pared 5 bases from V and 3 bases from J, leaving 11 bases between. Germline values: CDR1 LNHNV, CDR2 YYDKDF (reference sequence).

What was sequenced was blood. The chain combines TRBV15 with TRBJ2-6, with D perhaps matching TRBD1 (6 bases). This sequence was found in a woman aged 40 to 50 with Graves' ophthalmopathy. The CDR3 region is CATSDYRDGANVLTF. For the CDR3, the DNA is TGTGCCACCAGCGACTACAGGGATGGGGCCAACGTCCTGACTTTC. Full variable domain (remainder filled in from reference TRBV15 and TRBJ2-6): DAMVIQNPRYQVTQFGKPVTLSCSQTLNHNVMYWYQQKSSQAPKLLFHYYDKDFNNEADTPDNFQSRRPNTSFCFLDIRSPGLGDTAMYLCATSDYRDGANVLTFGAGSRLTVL.